A selection of T cell receptor beta chains follows, all from one sample in a study of shared clonotypes between healthy human individuals. The protocol was immunoSEQ multiplex PCR, while the TCRdb copy is restricted to in-frame clones and leaves out a portion. Among roughly 2.2 million clones listed, 92% were seen once. Sequencing was performed on naive CD4+ T cells from PBMCs. These TCRs come from a man younger than 35 in good health. Some clones in this sample may be carry-over from other donors' samples. Both conserved end residues are part of each CDR3. Each record gives: V gene, D gene, J gene, clone size, CDR3 protein, CDR3 DNA. A D gene is named only where the DNA matches it firmly. Some rows have no size entry. The others give once, few or many, or a class for an expanded clone.

v_call: TRBV5-1
d_call: .
j_call: TRBJ1-1
clone_size: .
cdr3_aa: CASSLAAVNTEAFF
cdr3_nt: TGCGCCAGCAGCTTGGCGGCGGTGAACACTGAAGCTTTCTTT

v_call: TRBV19
d_call: TRBD1
j_call: TRBJ2-3
clone_size: .
cdr3_aa: CATRGPGSTDTQYF
cdr3_nt: TGTGCCACGAGGGGGCCGGGATCCACAGATACGCAGTATTTT

v_call: TRBV6-5
d_call: .
j_call: TRBJ1-1
clone_size: .
cdr3_aa: CASSSPQWGNTEAFF
cdr3_nt: TGTGCCAGCAGTTCCCCCCAATGGGGGAACACTGAAGCTTTCTTT

v_call: TRBV7-2
d_call: .
j_call: TRBJ2-1
clone_size: once
cdr3_aa: CASSLVGLEQFF
cdr3_nt: TGTGCCAGCAGCTTAGTAGGACTAGAGCAGTTCTTC

v_call: TRBV28
d_call: TRBD1
j_call: TRBJ1-2
clone_size: few
cdr3_aa: CASRPATGVNYGYTF
cdr3_nt: TGTGCCAGCAGACCGGCGACAGGGGTTAACTATGGCTACACCTTC

v_call: TRBV7-9
d_call: TRBD1
j_call: TRBJ1-4
clone_size: .
cdr3_aa: CASSQAGQGPEKLFF
cdr3_nt: TGTGCCAGCAGCCAGGCGGGACAGGGACCTGAAAAACTGTTTTTT

v_call: TRBV5-4
d_call: .
j_call: TRBJ2-5
clone_size: .
cdr3_aa: CASSFYFGAAEETQYF
cdr3_nt: TGTGCCAGCAGCTTTTACTTCGGGGCAGCCGAAGAGACCCAGTACTTC

v_call: TRBV2
d_call: .
j_call: TRBJ1-5
clone_size: .
cdr3_aa: CASSEGAGVTQPQHF
cdr3_nt: TGTGCCAGCAGTGAGGGGGCAGGTGTCACTCAGCCCCAGCATTTT

v_call: TRBV29-1
d_call: TRBD1
j_call: TRBJ2-7
clone_size: .
cdr3_aa: CSAGQGPGYEQYF
cdr3_nt: TGCAGCGCCGGACAGGGGCCGGGGTACGAGCAGTACTTC

v_call: TRBV5-1
d_call: TRBD1
j_call: TRBJ1-1
clone_size: .
cdr3_aa: CASSPLFRGQGYTEAFF
cdr3_nt: TGCGCCAGCAGCCCTCTTTTTCGCGGACAGGGATATACTGAAGCTTTCTTT

v_call: TRBV5-1
d_call: TRBD1
j_call: TRBJ2-5
clone_size: .
cdr3_aa: CASSSTGQIQETQYF
cdr3_nt: TGCGCCAGCAGCTCCACGGGACAGATACAAGAGACCCAGTACTTC

v_call: TRBV30
d_call: .
j_call: TRBJ2-5
clone_size: once
cdr3_aa: CAWSVNVQETQYF
cdr3_nt: TGTGCCTGGAGTGTAAATGTTCAAGAGACCCAGTACTTC

v_call: TRBV20-1
d_call: .
j_call: TRBJ1-1
clone_size: .
cdr3_aa: CSAGGGVRAFF
cdr3_nt: TGCAGTGCTGGAGGAGGCGTTCGGGCTTTCTTT

v_call: TRBV30
d_call: .
j_call: TRBJ1-1
clone_size: .
cdr3_aa: CAWSVFSNTEAFF
cdr3_nt: TGTGCCTGGAGTGTATTTTCCAACACTGAAGCTTTCTTT

v_call: TRBV5-1
d_call: .
j_call: TRBJ2-5
clone_size: .
cdr3_aa: CASSLAEGPETQYF
cdr3_nt: TGCGCCAGCAGCTTGGCCGAAGGGCCCGAGACCCAGTACTTC

v_call: TRBV7-6
d_call: TRBD2
j_call: TRBJ2-2
clone_size: .
cdr3_aa: CASSLAPWAGGSTGELFF
cdr3_nt: TGTGCCAGCAGCTTAGCGCCCTGGGCGGGAGGGAGCACCGGGGAGCTGTTTTTT

v_call: TRBV28
d_call: .
j_call: TRBJ1-5
clone_size: .
cdr3_aa: CASSGAEGYQPQHF
cdr3_nt: TGTGCCAGCAGTGGTGCGGAGGGCTATCAGCCCCAGCATTTT

v_call: TRBV2
d_call: .
j_call: TRBJ2-3
clone_size: .
cdr3_aa: CASSKDRDASTDTQYF
cdr3_nt: TGTGCCAGCAGTAAAGACCGGGACGCCAGCACAGATACGCAGTATTTT

v_call: TRBV5-1
d_call: TRBD1
j_call: TRBJ2-5
clone_size: .
cdr3_aa: CASSPGQGWEIQYF
cdr3_nt: TGCGCCAGCAGCCCGGGACAGGGCTGGGAGATCCAGTACTTC

v_call: TRBV5-1
d_call: .
j_call: TRBJ1-3
clone_size: once
cdr3_aa: CASSLDVGGDTIYF
cdr3_nt: TGCGCCAGCAGCTTGGACGTCGGAGGGGACACCATATATTTT

v_call: TRBV11-2
d_call: TRBD2
j_call: TRBJ2-5
clone_size: .
cdr3_aa: CASSYGRGEETQYF
cdr3_nt: TGTGCCAGCAGCTACGGACGGGGGGAGGAGACCCAGTACTTC

v_call: TRBV7-2
d_call: TRBD1
j_call: TRBJ2-1
clone_size: .
cdr3_aa: CASSLVLPRTGIGEQFF
cdr3_nt: TGTGCCAGCAGCTTAGTGTTGCCACGGACAGGGATAGGTGAGCAGTTCTTC

v_call: TRBV10-3
d_call: .
j_call: TRBJ2-1
clone_size: .
cdr3_aa: CAISARGSFSGNEQFF
cdr3_nt: TGTGCCATCAGTGCTCGGGGCTCGTTTTCGGGCAATGAGCAGTTCTTC

v_call: TRBV5-6
d_call: TRBD2
j_call: TRBJ2-5
clone_size: .
cdr3_aa: CASSPTGGETQYF
cdr3_nt: TGTGCCAGCAGCCCAACGGGGGGAGAGACCCAGTACTTC

v_call: TRBV29-1
d_call: .
j_call: TRBJ2-7
clone_size: once
cdr3_aa: CSATFPASYEQYF
cdr3_nt: TGCAGCGCGACCTTCCCGGCGTCCTACGAGCAGTACTTC

v_call: TRBV7-2
d_call: .
j_call: TRBJ2-7
clone_size: .
cdr3_aa: CASSQRQDLSYEQYF
cdr3_nt: TGTGCCAGCAGCCAGAGACAGGACCTTTCCTACGAGCAGTACTTC

v_call: TRBV5-1
d_call: .
j_call: TRBJ2-2
clone_size: .
cdr3_aa: CASSLVAGAVTGELFF
cdr3_nt: TGCGCCAGCAGCTTGGTGGCGGGGGCGGTCACCGGGGAGCTGTTTTTT

v_call: TRBV7-2
d_call: .
j_call: TRBJ2-7
clone_size: .
cdr3_aa: CASSLGYSYEQYF
cdr3_nt: TGTGCCAGCAGCTTAGGATACTCCTACGAGCAGTACTTC

v_call: TRBV7-2
d_call: TRBD2
j_call: TRBJ2-3
clone_size: .
cdr3_aa: CASSLDRLAGGYTDTQYF
cdr3_nt: TGTGCCAGCAGCTTAGATCGTCTGGCGGGAGGATACACAGATACGCAGTATTTT

v_call: TRBV29-1
d_call: .
j_call: TRBJ2-7
clone_size: .
cdr3_aa: CSVAKGQARVEQYF
cdr3_nt: TGCAGCGTTGCCAAGGGGCAGGCTAGGGTCGAGCAGTACTTC

v_call: TRBV2
d_call: .
j_call: TRBJ2-1
clone_size: .
cdr3_aa: CASKTERLNNEQFF
cdr3_nt: TGTGCCAGCAAGACTGAGCGCTTAAACAATGAGCAGTTCTTC

v_call: TRBV5-1
d_call: .
j_call: TRBJ1-2
clone_size: .
cdr3_aa: CASSLRSGARGYTF
cdr3_nt: TGCGCCAGCAGCTTGCGGTCGGGGGCGCGAGGCTACACCTTC

v_call: TRBV2
d_call: .
j_call: TRBJ1-1
clone_size: few
cdr3_aa: CASREDGNTEAFF
cdr3_nt: TGTGCCAGCAGAGAGGACGGGAACACTGAAGCTTTCTTT

v_call: TRBV19
d_call: .
j_call: TRBJ1-5
clone_size: few
cdr3_aa: CASSAWTVDQPQHF
cdr3_nt: TGTGCCAGTAGTGCTTGGACAGTCGATCAGCCCCAGCATTTT

v_call: TRBV28
d_call: .
j_call: TRBJ2-6
clone_size: .
cdr3_aa: CASRGSGQGVSGANVLTF
cdr3_nt: TGTGCCAGCAGGGGGTCAGGGCAGGGAGTCTCTGGGGCCAACGTCCTGACTTTC

v_call: TRBV29-1
d_call: .
j_call: TRBJ1-1
clone_size: .
cdr3_aa: CSSTGPFDTEAFF
cdr3_nt: TGCAGCTCGACTGGACCCTTCGACACTGAAGCTTTCTTT

v_call: TRBV28
d_call: TRBD1
j_call: TRBJ2-5
clone_size: .
cdr3_aa: CASSLSPGQGGVRTQYF
cdr3_nt: TGTGCCAGCAGTTTATCTCCGGGACAGGGGGGAGTTAGGACCCAGTACTTC

v_call: TRBV15
d_call: .
j_call: TRBJ1-4
clone_size: once
cdr3_aa: CATSRVAEKLFF
cdr3_nt: TGTGCCACCAGCAGAGTGGCCGAAAAACTGTTTTTT

v_call: TRBV2
d_call: TRBD1
j_call: TRBJ1-2
clone_size: .
cdr3_aa: CASSERQGVGGYTF
cdr3_nt: TGTGCCAGCAGTGAGAGACAGGGGGTCGGTGGCTACACCTTC

v_call: TRBV19
d_call: TRBD1
j_call: TRBJ1-2
clone_size: .
cdr3_aa: CASSIPGTGIGYTF
cdr3_nt: TGTGCCAGTAGTATTCCCGGGACAGGGATTGGCTACACCTTC

v_call: TRBV7-3
d_call: .
j_call: TRBJ2-7
clone_size: .
cdr3_aa: CASSQGHSSSYEQYF
cdr3_nt: TGTGCCAGCAGCCAAGGACATTCGAGCTCCTACGAGCAGTACTTC

v_call: TRBV7-2
d_call: .
j_call: TRBJ1-1
clone_size: .
cdr3_aa: CASSLAPRNTEAFF
cdr3_nt: TGTGCCAGCAGCTTAGCCCCACGGAACACTGAAGCTTTCTTT

v_call: TRBV28
d_call: TRBD1
j_call: TRBJ1-2
clone_size: .
cdr3_aa: CASSLRGGQRYGYTF
cdr3_nt: TGTGCCAGCAGTTTGAGGGGGGGACAGCGCTATGGCTACACCTTC

v_call: TRBV10-3
d_call: TRBD2
j_call: TRBJ2-3
clone_size: .
cdr3_aa: CAISAGGRSGTDTQYF
cdr3_nt: TGTGCCATCAGCGCCGGGGGGAGGTCGGGCACAGATACGCAGTATTTT

v_call: TRBV5-1
d_call: TRBD1
j_call: TRBJ1-2
clone_size: once
cdr3_aa: CASSLWTGGTNYGYTF
cdr3_nt: TGCGCCAGCAGCTTGTGGACAGGCGGCACCAACTATGGCTACACCTTC

v_call: TRBV6-5
d_call: TRBD1
j_call: TRBJ1-1
clone_size: .
cdr3_aa: CASSHDRAEAFF
cdr3_nt: TGTGCCAGCAGTCACGACAGGGCAGAAGCTTTCTTT

v_call: TRBV5-1
d_call: TRBD2
j_call: TRBJ2-2
clone_size: .
cdr3_aa: CASSLVPSGATGELFF
cdr3_nt: TGCGCCAGCAGCTTGGTTCCTAGCGGGGCCACCGGGGAGCTGTTTTTT

v_call: TRBV4-2
d_call: .
j_call: TRBJ2-7
clone_size: .
cdr3_aa: CASGGIEQYF
cdr3_nt: TGTGCCAGCGGCGGCATCGAGCAGTACTTC

v_call: TRBV6-1
d_call: TRBD2
j_call: TRBJ2-7
clone_size: .
cdr3_aa: CASSAGTSGSQYEQYF
cdr3_nt: TGTGCCAGCAGTGCCGGGACTAGCGGGAGTCAGTACGAGCAGTACTTC

v_call: TRBV19
d_call: TRBD1
j_call: TRBJ2-2
clone_size: .
cdr3_aa: CASSLRTGSNTGELFF
cdr3_nt: TGTGCCAGTAGTCTCCGGACAGGCTCGAACACCGGGGAGCTGTTTTTT

v_call: TRBV9
d_call: TRBD1
j_call: TRBJ2-7
clone_size: .
cdr3_aa: CASSVATRQGDEQYF
cdr3_nt: TGTGCCAGCAGCGTAGCTACGCGACAGGGGGACGAGCAGTACTTC

v_call: TRBV7-2
d_call: TRBD1
j_call: TRBJ2-1
clone_size: .
cdr3_aa: CASSLLGGTVPNEQFF
cdr3_nt: TGTGCCAGCAGCTTGCTTGGTGGGACAGTACCCAATGAGCAGTTCTTC

v_call: TRBV4-1
d_call: .
j_call: TRBJ2-1
clone_size: .
cdr3_aa: CASSPAVVPNEQFF
cdr3_nt: TGCGCCAGCAGCCCTGCAGTAGTACCCAATGAGCAGTTCTTC

v_call: TRBV11-1
d_call: .
j_call: TRBJ2-7
clone_size: .
cdr3_aa: CASSFGGSAYYEQYF
cdr3_nt: TGTGCCAGCAGCTTTGGAGGGAGTGCGTACTACGAGCAGTACTTC

v_call: TRBV25-1
d_call: TRBD1
j_call: TRBJ2-5
clone_size: once
cdr3_aa: CASSELGGPGETQYF
cdr3_nt: TGTGCCAGCAGTGAATTAGGGGGCCCCGGGGAGACCCAGTACTTC